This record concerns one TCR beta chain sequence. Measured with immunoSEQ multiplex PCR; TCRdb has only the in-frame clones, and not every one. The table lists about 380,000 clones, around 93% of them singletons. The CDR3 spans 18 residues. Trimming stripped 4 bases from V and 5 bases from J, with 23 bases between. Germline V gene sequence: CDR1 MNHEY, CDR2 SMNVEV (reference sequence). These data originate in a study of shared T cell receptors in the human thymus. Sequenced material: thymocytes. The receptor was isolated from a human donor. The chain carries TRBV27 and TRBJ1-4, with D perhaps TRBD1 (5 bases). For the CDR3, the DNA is TGTGCCAGCAGTTCCTATCCTCTCCCGGGACGGACCAATGAAAAACTGTTTTTT. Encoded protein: CASSSYPLPGRTNEKLFF. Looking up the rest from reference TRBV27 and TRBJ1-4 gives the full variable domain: EAQVTQNPRYLITVTGKKLTVTCSQNMNHEYMSWYRQDPGLGLRQIYYSMNVEVTDKGDVPEGYKVSRKEKRNFPLILESPSPNQTSLYFCASSSYPLPGRTNEKLFFGSGTQLSVL.